Listed here is a single T cell receptor beta chain. V shed 0 bases and J shed 0 bases, with 12 bases lying between them. CDR3 size: 17 residues. Germline lookup yields CDR1 MGHRA and CDR2 YSYEKL. The data were obtained in a study of blood T cell repertoires in COVID-19. Study-level information: Material from acute and convalescent COVID-19 was sourced from the United States, Italy and Spain. PBMCs, B-cell-depleted T cells, or T cells provided the cDNA or gDNA that made up the material.

Individuals aged roughly 18 to 95 years were recruited from 24 US areas. Original data processing: Scientists estimated how many nucleated cells there were by amplifying reference gene primers. Some clones are missing from TCRdb's copy, which holds only in-frame ones; the method was immunoSEQ multiplex PCR. Clonal size and the V and J genes are those of that table, whereas D and trimming came from the DNA. This table has fewer than 250,000 clones, 75% to 85% appearing once. This TCR was sampled from a woman aged 45-65 years with acute COVID-19. This chain uses TRBV4-1 with TRBJ1-3, with D possibly TRBD1 on 6 matching bases. Source material: PBMCs or T cells enriched from blood (not recorded which). Here the CDR3 reads CASSQEGWTVSGNTIYF. The CDR3 DNA follows: TGCGCCAGCAGCCAAGAAGGCTGGACAGTCTCTGGAAACACCATATATTTT.